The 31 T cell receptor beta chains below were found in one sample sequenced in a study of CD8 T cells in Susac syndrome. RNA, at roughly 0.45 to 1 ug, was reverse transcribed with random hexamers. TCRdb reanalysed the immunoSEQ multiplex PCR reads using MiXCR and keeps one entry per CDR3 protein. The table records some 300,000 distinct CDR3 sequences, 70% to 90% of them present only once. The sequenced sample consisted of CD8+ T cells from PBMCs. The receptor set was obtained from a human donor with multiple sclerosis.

In DNA form, the CDR3 reads TGTGCCAGCAGGACAAGGGGAGGCACTGAAGCTTTCTTT. It yields the protein CASRTRGGTEAFF. The gene calls are TRBV6-1 and TRBJ1-1; the D gene is possibly TRBD1 (5 bases). The V gene's germline CDR1 is MNHNS and CDR2 SASEGT. V was shortened by 6 bases and J by 4 bases, with 12 bases between the two germline ends. The CDR3 extends over 13 amino acids.

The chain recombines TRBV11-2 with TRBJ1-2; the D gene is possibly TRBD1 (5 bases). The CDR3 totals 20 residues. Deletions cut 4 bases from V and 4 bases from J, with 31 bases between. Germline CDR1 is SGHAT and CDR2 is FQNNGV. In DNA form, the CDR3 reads TGTGCCAGCAGCTCGCGAGGAATCGGCAGGGAACGGGGCTTTGGCTATGGCTACACCTTC. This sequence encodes CASSSRGIGRERGFGYGYTF.

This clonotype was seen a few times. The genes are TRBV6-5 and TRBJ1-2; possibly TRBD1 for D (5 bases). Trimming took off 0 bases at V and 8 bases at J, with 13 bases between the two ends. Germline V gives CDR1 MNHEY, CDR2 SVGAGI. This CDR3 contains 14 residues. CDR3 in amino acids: CASSYSGRRGGYTF. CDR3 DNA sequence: TGTGCCAGCAGTTACTCGGGACGGCGAGGGGGCTACACCTTC.

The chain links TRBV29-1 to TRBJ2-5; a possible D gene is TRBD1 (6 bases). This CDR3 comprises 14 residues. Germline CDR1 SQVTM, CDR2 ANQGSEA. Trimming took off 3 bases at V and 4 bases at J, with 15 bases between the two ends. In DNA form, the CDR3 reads TGCAGCGTTGACGCAGGGGCGCCCAGAGAGACCCAGTACTTC. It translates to CSVDAGAPRETQYF.

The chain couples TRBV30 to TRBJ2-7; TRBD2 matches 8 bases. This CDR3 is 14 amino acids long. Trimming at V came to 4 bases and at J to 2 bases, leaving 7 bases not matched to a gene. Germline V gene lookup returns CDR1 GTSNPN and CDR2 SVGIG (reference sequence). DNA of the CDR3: TGTGCCTGGACGGTAGCGGGGTTCCCCTACGAGCAGTACTTC. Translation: CAWTVAGFPYEQYF.

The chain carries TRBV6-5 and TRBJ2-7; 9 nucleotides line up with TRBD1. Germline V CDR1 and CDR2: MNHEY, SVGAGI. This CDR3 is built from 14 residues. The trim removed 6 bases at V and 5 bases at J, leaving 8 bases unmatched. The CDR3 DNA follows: TGTGCCAGCAGCGCCGGGACAGGGACCAACGAGCAGTACTTC. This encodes CASSAGTGTNEQYF.

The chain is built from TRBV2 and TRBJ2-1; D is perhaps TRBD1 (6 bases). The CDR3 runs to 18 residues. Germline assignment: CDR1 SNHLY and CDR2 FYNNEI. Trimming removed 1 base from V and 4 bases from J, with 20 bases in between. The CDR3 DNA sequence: TGTGCCAGCAGTGAAGGGCTCCTAGACAGGAAGGAATACAATGAGCAGTTCTTC. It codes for CASSEGLLDRKEYNEQFF.

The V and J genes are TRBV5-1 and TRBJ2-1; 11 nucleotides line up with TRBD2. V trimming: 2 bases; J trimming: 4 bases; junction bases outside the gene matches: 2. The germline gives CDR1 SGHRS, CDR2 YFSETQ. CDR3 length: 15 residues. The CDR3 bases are TGCGCCAGCAGCTTAATAGCGGGAGGGTACAATGAGCAGTTCTTC. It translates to CASSLIAGGYNEQFF.

CDR3 sequence (DNA): TGCAGTGCTAGAGATGGCGGACAGGAGGATCCAGATACGCAGTATTTT. Translated: CSARDGGQEDPDTQYF. The chain couples TRBV20-1 to TRBJ2-3, with 7 bases fitting TRBD1. The CDR3 length is 16 residues. The germline V gene encodes CDR1 DFQATT and CDR2 SNEGSKA (reference sequence). V was pared by 0 bases and J by 4 bases, with 10 bases of the junction left unmatched.

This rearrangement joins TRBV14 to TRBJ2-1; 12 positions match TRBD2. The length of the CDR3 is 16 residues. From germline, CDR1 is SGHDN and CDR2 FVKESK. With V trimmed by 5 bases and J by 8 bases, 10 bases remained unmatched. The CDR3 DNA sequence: TGTGCCAGCAGCATACGACTAGCGGGAGCAGCGGATGAGCAGTTCTTC. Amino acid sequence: CASSIRLAGAADEQFF.

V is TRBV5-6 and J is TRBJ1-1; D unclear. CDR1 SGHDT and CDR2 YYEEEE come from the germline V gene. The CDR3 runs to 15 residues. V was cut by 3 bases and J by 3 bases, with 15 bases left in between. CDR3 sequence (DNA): TGTGCCAGCAGCTCAGGTCTCGGGAGCGACACTGAAGCTTTCTTT. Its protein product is CASSSGLGSDTEAFF.

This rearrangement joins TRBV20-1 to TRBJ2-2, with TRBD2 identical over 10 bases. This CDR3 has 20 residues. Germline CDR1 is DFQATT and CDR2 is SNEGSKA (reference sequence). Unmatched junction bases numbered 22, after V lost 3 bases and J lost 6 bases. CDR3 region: CSARPASQREGLGAPGELFF. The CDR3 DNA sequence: TGCAGTGCTAGGCCCGCCTCCCAGCGGGAGGGCCTCGGGGCACCCGGGGAGCTGTTTTTT.

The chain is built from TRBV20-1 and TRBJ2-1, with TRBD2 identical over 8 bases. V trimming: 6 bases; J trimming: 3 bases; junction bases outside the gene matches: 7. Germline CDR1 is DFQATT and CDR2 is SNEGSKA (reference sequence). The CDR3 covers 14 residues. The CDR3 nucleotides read TGCAGTGCGGCTATCCTAGCGGGCTACAATGAGCAGTTCTTC. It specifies CSAAILAGYNEQFF.

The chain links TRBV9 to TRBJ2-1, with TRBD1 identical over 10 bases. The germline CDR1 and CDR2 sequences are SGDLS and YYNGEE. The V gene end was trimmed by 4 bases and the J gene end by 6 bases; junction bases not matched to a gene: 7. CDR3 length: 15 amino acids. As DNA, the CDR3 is TGTGCCAGCAGCACCGGACAGGGGGGACCCAATGAGCAGTTCTTC. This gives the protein CASSTGQGGPNEQFF.

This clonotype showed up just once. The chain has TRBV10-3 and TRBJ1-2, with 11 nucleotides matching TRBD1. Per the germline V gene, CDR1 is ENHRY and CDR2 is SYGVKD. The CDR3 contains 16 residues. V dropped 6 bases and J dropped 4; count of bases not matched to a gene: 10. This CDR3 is CAISGQGAVGGYGYTF. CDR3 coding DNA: TGTGCCATCAGCGGACAGGGGGCGGTCGGGGGCTATGGCTACACCTTC.

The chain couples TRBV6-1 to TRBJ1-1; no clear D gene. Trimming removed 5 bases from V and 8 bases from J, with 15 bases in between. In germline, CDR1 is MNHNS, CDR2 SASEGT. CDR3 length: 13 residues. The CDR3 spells CASSPLRGGEAFF. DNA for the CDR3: TGTGCCAGCAGTCCCCTACGGGGAGGAGAAGCTTTCTTT.

The CDR3 protein is CASTPSGTYNEQFF. The DNA of the CDR3 is TGTGCCAGCACCCCTAGCGGGACTTACAATGAGCAGTTCTTC. The V gene is TRBV12-3 or TRBV12-4, the J gene TRBJ2-1, with 9 bases that match TRBD2. The CDR3 extends over 14 amino acids. V shed 7 bases, J shed 4 bases, and the junction held 5 bases outside the gene matches.

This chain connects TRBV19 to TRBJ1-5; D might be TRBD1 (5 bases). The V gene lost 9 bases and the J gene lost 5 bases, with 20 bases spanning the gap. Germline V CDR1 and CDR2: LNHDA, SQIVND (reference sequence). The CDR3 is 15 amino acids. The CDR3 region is CASEPAGGWDQPQHF. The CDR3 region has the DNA TGTGCCAGCGAACCGGCGGGGGGATGGGATCAGCCCCAGCATTTT.

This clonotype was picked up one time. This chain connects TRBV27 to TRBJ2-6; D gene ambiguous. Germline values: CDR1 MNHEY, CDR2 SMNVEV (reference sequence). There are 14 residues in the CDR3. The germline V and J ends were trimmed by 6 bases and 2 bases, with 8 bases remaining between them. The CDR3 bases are TGTGCCAGCAGCGCTACTCCTGGGGCCAACGTCCTGACTTTC. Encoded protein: CASSATPGANVLTF. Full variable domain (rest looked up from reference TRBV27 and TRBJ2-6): EAQVTQNPRYLITVTGKKLTVTCSQNMNHEYMSWYRQDPGLGLRQIYYSMNVEVTDKGDVPEGYKVSRKEKRNFPLILESPSPNQTSLYFCASSATPGANVLTFGAGSRLTVL.

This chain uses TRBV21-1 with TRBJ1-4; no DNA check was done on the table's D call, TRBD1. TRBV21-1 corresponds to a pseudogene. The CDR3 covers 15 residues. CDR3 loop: CASSARQGESEKLFF. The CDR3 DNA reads TGTGCCAGCAGCGCTAGACAGGGGGAAAGTGAAAAACTGTTTTTT.

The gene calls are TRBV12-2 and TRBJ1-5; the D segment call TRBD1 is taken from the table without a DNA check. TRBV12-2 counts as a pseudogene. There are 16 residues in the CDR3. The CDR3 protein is CASRLERGLGNHPQHF. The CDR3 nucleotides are TGTGCAAGTCGCTTAGAGAGGGGTCTGGGCAATCACCCCCAGCATTTT.

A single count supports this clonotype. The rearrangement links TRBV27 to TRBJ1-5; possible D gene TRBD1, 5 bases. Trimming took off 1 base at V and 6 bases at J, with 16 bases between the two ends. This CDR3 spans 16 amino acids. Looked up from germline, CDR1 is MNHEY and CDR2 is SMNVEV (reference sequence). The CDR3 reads CASSLYHKGSRQPQHF. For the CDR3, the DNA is TGTGCCAGCAGTTTATACCACAAGGGGAGCCGTCAGCCCCAGCATTTT.

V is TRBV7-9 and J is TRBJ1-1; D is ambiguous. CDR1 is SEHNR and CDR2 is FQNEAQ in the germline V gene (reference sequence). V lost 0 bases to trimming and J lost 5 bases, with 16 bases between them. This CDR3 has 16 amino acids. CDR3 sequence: CASSLATMGVWTEAFF. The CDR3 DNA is TGTGCCAGCAGCTTAGCTACCATGGGAGTTTGGACTGAAGCTTTCTTT.

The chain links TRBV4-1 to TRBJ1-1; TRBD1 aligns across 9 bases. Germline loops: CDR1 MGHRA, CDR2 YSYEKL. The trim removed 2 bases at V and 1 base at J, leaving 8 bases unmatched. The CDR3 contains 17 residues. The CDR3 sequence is CASSQMGQGEGNTEAFF. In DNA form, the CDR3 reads TGCGCCAGCAGCCAAATGGGACAGGGTGAGGGGAACACTGAAGCTTTCTTT.

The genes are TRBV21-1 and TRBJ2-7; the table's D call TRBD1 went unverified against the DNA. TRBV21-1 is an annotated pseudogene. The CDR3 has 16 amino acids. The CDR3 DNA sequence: TGTGCCAGCAGCAACCCTGAACCCGTAAGCTCCTACGAGCAGTACTTC. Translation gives CASSNPEPVSSYEQYF.

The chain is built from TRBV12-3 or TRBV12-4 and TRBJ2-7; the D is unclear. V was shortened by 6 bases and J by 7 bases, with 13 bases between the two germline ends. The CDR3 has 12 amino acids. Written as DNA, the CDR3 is TGTGCCAGCAGCCCCGGCCTACGGGAGCAGTACTTC. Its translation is CASSPGLREQYF.

The CDR3 region has the DNA TGTGCCAGCAGTTTAGGTCCGGGGGGTGAGCAGTTCTTC. This sequence encodes CASSLGPGGEQFF. This sequence joins TRBV27 and TRBJ2-1; TRBD2 matches at 7 bases. The CDR3 loop spans 13 amino acids. V was pared by 2 bases and J by 9 bases, with 4 bases of the junction left unmatched. Germline CDR1 and CDR2: MNHEY and SMNVEV (reference sequence).

CDR3 in DNA: TGTGCCAGCAGTTCCCCGGAGAAGGGGAACCAAGAGACCCAGTACTTC. Protein sequence: CASSSPEKGNQETQYF. This rearrangement joins TRBV6-5 to TRBJ2-5; possible D gene TRBD1, 5 bases. Germline loops: CDR1 MNHEY, CDR2 SVGAGI. The CDR3 runs 16 residues. V was trimmed by 4 bases and J by 0 bases, leaving 15 bases between them.

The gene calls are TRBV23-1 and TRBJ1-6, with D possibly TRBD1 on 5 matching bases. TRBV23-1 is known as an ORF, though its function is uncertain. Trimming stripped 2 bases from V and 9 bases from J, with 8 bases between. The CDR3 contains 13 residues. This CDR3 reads CASSQRGGSPLHF. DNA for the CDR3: TGCGCCAGCAGTCAAAGGGGTGGTTCACCCCTCCACTTT.

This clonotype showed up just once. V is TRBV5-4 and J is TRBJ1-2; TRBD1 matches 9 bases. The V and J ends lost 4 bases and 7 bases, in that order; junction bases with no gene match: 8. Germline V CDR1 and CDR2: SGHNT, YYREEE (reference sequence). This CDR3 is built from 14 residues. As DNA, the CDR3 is TGTGCCAGCAGCACCAGCCGGGACAGGGCTGGCTACACCTTC. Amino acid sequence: CASSTSRDRAGYTF.

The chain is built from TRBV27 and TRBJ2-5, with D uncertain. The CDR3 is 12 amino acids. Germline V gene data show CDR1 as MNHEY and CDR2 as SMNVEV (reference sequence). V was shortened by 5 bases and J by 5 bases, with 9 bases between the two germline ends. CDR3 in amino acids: CASSDAGETQYF. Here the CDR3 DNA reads TGTGCCAGCAGTGACGCCGGGGAGACCCAGTACTTC.